These T cell receptor beta chains were read from a single sample in a study of OX40 agonist ivuxolimab in advanced cancers. Here immunoSEQ multiplex PCR was the method, and the copy in TCRdb shows in-frame clones only, minus some. The sample shows tens of thousands of clones, 75% to 90% of them seen only once. This material consisted of CD4+ or CD8+ T cells sorted from blood, taken in a trial of the OX40 agonist ivuxolimab. These receptor sequences come from an adult with an advanced solid tumor such as melanoma, head and neck, liver or kidney cancer. CDR3s include the opening cysteine and the closing phenylalanine or tryptophan. The D gene is left open where the match is weak. Not every row has a clone size; where given, it reads once, few, many or a size class.

d_call	v_call	j_call	clone_size	cdr3_aa	cdr3_nt
-	TRBV18	TRBJ1-5	-	CASSPGRAPPNSNQPQHF	TGTGCCAGCTCACCTGGAAGGGCACCCCCTAATAGCAATCAGCCCCAGCATTTT
-	TRBV5-6	TRBJ2-7	-	CASSLWGSYEQYF	TGTGCCAGCAGCTTGTGGGGCAGCTACGAGCAGTACTTC
TRBD1	TRBV13	TRBJ2-7	-	CASSRGGQGAAYEQYF	TGTGCCAGCAGCCGAGGCGGCCAGGGGGCTGCCTACGAGCAGTACTTC
-	TRBV28	TRBJ1-4	-	CASNQPFTGRGEKLFF	TGTGCCAGCAATCAACCCTTTACAGGGCGGGGTGAAAAACTGTTTTTT
-	TRBV18	TRBJ2-7	-	CANSKESVYEQYF	TGTGCCAACTCAAAAGAATCAGTCTACGAGCAGTACTTC
-	TRBV7-3	TRBJ1-2	-	CASSLGGVNGYTF	TGTGCCAGCAGCTTAGGGGGGGTTAATGGCTACACCTTC
-	TRBV13	TRBJ2-1	-	CASSPHEGRNEQFF	TGTGCCAGCAGCCCCCACGAGGGGCGCAATGAGCAGTTCTTC
-	TRBV7-6	TRBJ1-1	-	CASSLMAAGSEAFF	TGTGCCAGCAGCTTAATGGCGGCCGGAAGTGAAGCTTTCTTT
TRBD1	TRBV5-1	TRBJ2-3	-	CASSFQGVGTDTQYF	TGCGCCAGCAGCTTCCAGGGGGTGGGCACAGATACGCAGTATTTT
-	TRBV27	TRBJ2-5	-	CASSGGGLGGTQYF	TGTGCCAGCAGTGGGGGCGGACTCGGTGGGACCCAGTACTTC
TRBD1	TRBV5-4	TRBJ2-7	-	CASSSGQGLTYEQYF	TGTGCCAGCAGCTCGGGACAGGGATTGACCTACGAGCAGTACTTC
-	TRBV28	TRBJ1-5	-	CASMEGTKQPQHF	TGTGCCAGCATGGAGGGTACTAAACAGCCCCAGCATTTT
TRBD2	TRBV11-1	TRBJ2-7	-	CASSPGTSGLLYEQYF	TGTGCCAGCAGCCCTGGGACTAGCGGGTTGCTCTACGAGCAGTACTTC
-	TRBV11-2	TRBJ2-7	-	CASSLDHTYEQYF	TGTGCCAGCAGCCTAGACCACACCTACGAGCAGTACTTC
-	TRBV7-8	TRBJ2-2	-	CASSFKGGVINTGELFF	TGTGCCAGCAGCTTCAAGGGGGGAGTAATAAACACCGGGGAGCTGTTTTTT
-	TRBV18	TRBJ1-1	-	CASSPPYTEAFF	TGTGCCAGCTCACCACCGTACACTGAAGCTTTCTTT
TRBD1	TRBV18	TRBJ2-5	-	CASSPQGAGETQYF	TGTGCCAGCTCACCACAGGGGGCCGGAGAGACCCAGTACTTC
-	TRBV18	TRBJ1-1	-	CASSPVQTQDTEAFF	TGTGCCAGCTCACCAGTGCAGACCCAGGACACTGAAGCTTTCTTT
-	TRBV7-6	TRBJ2-4	-	CASSLGVPQGDKNIQYF	TGTGCCAGCAGCTTAGGGGTGCCACAGGGAGACAAAAACATTCAGTACTTC
-	TRBV4-2	TRBJ2-7	-	CASSQAATYEQYF	TGTGCCAGCAGCCAGGCGGCTACCTACGAGCAGTACTTC
TRBD2	TRBV30	TRBJ2-5	-	CAWSIAGVGETQYF	TGTGCCTGGAGTATAGCGGGAGTCGGGGAGACCCAGTACTTC
TRBD1	TRBV5-1	TRBJ2-7	-	CASSLGQGISDEQYF	TGCGCCAGCAGCTTGGGACAGGGAATATCTGACGAGCAGTACTTC
-	TRBV27	TRBJ2-7	-	CASSLAPRSEQYF	TGTGCCAGCAGTTTAGCCCCTAGGTCCGAGCAGTACTTC
TRBD2	TRBV11-2	TRBJ2-7	-	CASSHNGLAGVYEQYF	TGTGCCAGCAGCCATAATGGACTAGCGGGAGTTTACGAGCAGTACTTC
-	TRBV7-9	TRBJ2-2	-	CASSLITGELFF	TGTGCCAGCAGCTTAATAACCGGGGAGCTGTTTTTT
TRBD2	TRBV7-9	TRBJ2-1	-	CASSAQTSGQSNEQFF	TGTGCCAGCAGCGCCCAGACTAGCGGGCAAAGCAATGAGCAGTTCTTC
TRBD2	TRBV27	TRBJ2-2	-	CATSAGVRTGELFF	TGTGCCACCTCGGCGGGAGTGCGGACCGGGGAGCTGTTTTTT
TRBD1	TRBV6-1	TRBJ1-2	-	CASSGAGQGYGYTF	TGTGCCAGCAGTGGCGCTGGACAGGGTTATGGCTACACCTTC
TRBD1	TRBV18	TRBJ1-1	-	CASSAGTGGAHTEAFF	TGTGCCAGCTCGGCCGGGACAGGAGGAGCGCACACTGAAGCTTTCTTT
-	TRBV9	TRBJ2-3	-	CASSVGWERGTDTQYF	TGTGCCAGCAGCGTAGGTTGGGAGCGGGGCACAGATACGCAGTATTTT
-	TRBV19	TRBJ2-2	-	CASSIYPTGELFF	TGTGCCAGTAGTATTTACCCTACCGGGGAGCTGTTTTTT
-	TRBV7-9	TRBJ1-4	once	CASSLMITKAEEKLFF	TGTGCCAGCAGCTTAATGATCACAAAGGCGGAAGAAAAACTGTTTTTT
-	TRBV10-2	TRBJ2-7	-	CATQIGTLVYEQYF	TGCGCCACCCAGATAGGGACATTAGTCTACGAGCAGTACTTC
-	TRBV6-5	TRBJ2-7	-	CASSYVGARDEQYF	TGTGCCAGCAGTTATGTGGGGGCGCGAGACGAGCAGTACTTC
-	TRBV27	TRBJ2-1	-	CASSLGSHEQFF	TGTGCCAGCAGTTTAGGGAGCCATGAGCAGTTCTTC
-	TRBV30	TRBJ2-7	-	CAWSPQGYEQYF	TGTGCCTGGAGCCCCCAGGGGTACGAGCAGTACTTC
-	TRBV10-3	TRBJ1-5	-	CAISESAGIDQPQHF	TGTGCCATCAGTGAGTCGGCCGGAATCGATCAGCCCCAGCATTTT
-	TRBV11-2	TRBJ2-7	-	CASSLSYLGVGPSYEQYF	TGTGCCAGCAGCTTATCATACCTCGGGGTCGGTCCCTCCTACGAGCAGTACTTC
-	TRBV7-3	TRBJ1-2	-	CASSLDGQDYGYTF	TGTGCCAGCAGCTTAGATGGTCAGGACTATGGCTACACCTTC
-	TRBV11-2	TRBJ1-1	once	CASSSLRGIREAFF	TGTGCCAGCAGCTCTCTTAGGGGTATAAGAGAAGCTTTCTTT
TRBD1	TRBV18	TRBJ1-1	-	CASSRGQANTEAFF	TGTGCCAGCTCACGCGGACAGGCGAACACTGAAGCTTTCTTT
-	TRBV6-1	TRBJ1-2	-	CASSWGTGYTF	TGTGCCAGCAGTTGGGGGACCGGCTACACCTTC
-	TRBV6-1	TRBJ2-7	once	CASSEWSSYEQYF	TGTGCCAGCAGTGAATGGAGCTCCTACGAGCAGTACTTC
-	TRBV28	TRBJ2-7	-	CASSFSNYEQYF	TGTGCCAGCAGTTTTTCCAACTACGAGCAGTACTTC
TRBD1	TRBV11-3	TRBJ2-7	-	CASSPPGDRAYEQYF	TGTGCCAGCAGCCCCCCCGGGGACAGGGCCTACGAGCAGTACTTC
-	TRBV10-3	TRBJ2-7	-	CAISDGQTYEQYF	TGTGCCATCAGTGACGGACAGACCTACGAGCAGTACTTC
-	TRBV20-1	TRBJ2-7	-	CSASVRNEQYF	TGCAGTGCTAGCGTACGCAACGAGCAGTACTTC
TRBD1	TRBV5-8	TRBJ1-4	-	CASSSPFQGDEKLFF	TGTGCCAGCAGCTCGCCCTTCCAGGGGGATGAAAAACTGTTTTTT
TRBD1	TRBV7-9	TRBJ2-7	-	CASSAPGTGLDEQYF	TGTGCCAGCAGCGCACCCGGGACAGGGTTGGACGAGCAGTACTTC
-	TRBV4-1	TRBJ2-1	-	CASSQVSGPYGNEQFF	TGCGCCAGCAGCCAGGTCAGCGGGCCCTATGGGAATGAGCAGTTCTTC
TRBD1	TRBV19	TRBJ2-7	-	CASSPGTGKGFYEQYF	TGTGCCAGTAGTCCCGGGACAGGGAAAGGCTTCTACGAGCAGTACTTC
-	TRBV19	TRBJ1-5	-	CASSGRVNQPQHF	TGTGCCAGTAGTGGGAGGGTCAATCAGCCCCAGCATTTT
-	TRBV7-9	TRBJ2-7	few	CASSTGTQAGWYEQYF	TGTGCCAGCAGCACAGGGACCCAGGCAGGCTGGTACGAGCAGTACTTC
TRBD1	TRBV19	TRBJ1-2	-	CASRPDRGDYGYTF	TGTGCCAGTAGACCAGACAGGGGAGACTATGGCTACACCTTC
-	TRBV4-1	TRBJ1-5	-	CASSLQDGNQPQHF	TGCGCCAGCAGCCTACAGGACGGGAATCAGCCCCAGCATTTT
-	TRBV7-8	TRBJ2-3	-	CASSLGDLRADTQYF	TGTGCCAGCAGCTTGGGCGATCTAAGGGCAGATACGCAGTATTTT
-	TRBV7-9	TRBJ2-3	-	CASSLGGPDTQYF	TGTGCCAGCAGCTTAGGGGGGCCAGATACGCAGTATTTT
TRBD2	TRBV27	TRBJ2-7	-	CASSLAGPSYEQYF	TGTGCCAGCAGTCTAGCGGGACCCTCCTACGAGCAGTACTTC
-	TRBV29-1	TRBJ2-7	-	CSVEETGGSYEQYF	TGCAGCGTTGAAGAAACCGGGGGCTCCTACGAGCAGTACTTC